Below, 32 T cell receptor beta chains from the same sample are listed, as sequenced in a study of human T cells and chemical hapten exposure. The time point denotes: patch test 3, about 24 weeks after DPC sensitization. Treatment here: therapeutic diphenylcyclopropenone sensitization with weekly scalp DPC. TCRdb re-analysed the RACE reads in MiXCR, keeping a single row per CDR3 protein. The top ten hold about 2% of the sample, which has 50,000 to 80,000 distinct CDR3 sequences, approximately 10% seen once. The sample in question was whole blood, obtained in connection with sensitization to the hapten diphenylcyclopropenone (DPC). These receptors came from a woman in her thirties with alopecia areata. Some clones in this sample may be carry-over from other donors' samples.

The sample holds many counts of this clonotype. The rearrangement uses TRBV7-9 and TRBJ2-5; 9 bases match TRBD2. The V gene's germline CDR1 is SEHNR and CDR2 FQNEAQ (reference sequence). With V trimmed by 5 bases and J by 9 bases, 13 bases remained unmatched. CDR3 size: 15 residues. CDR3 nucleotide sequence: TGTGCCAGCAGCCCACCGGGACTAGCACCGACGGCCCAGTACTTC. Protein product: CASSPPGLAPTAQYF.

Worth noting for this clonotype: This is likely a read error, given that the CDR3 carries no conserved phenylalanine or tryptophan at its end. This chain connects TRBV12-3 or TRBV12-4 to TRBJ2-5, with 7 bases matching TRBD1. V lost 2 bases and J lost 4; bases outside the gene matches: 4. This CDR3 spans 14 amino acids. The chain's CDR3 is CASSLHRGTETQYL. CDR3 DNA sequence: TGTGCCAGCAGTTTACACAGGGGTACAGAGACCCAGTACTTA.

At least ten counts were recorded for this clonotype. The V and J genes are TRBV7-8 and TRBJ2-2; 9 nucleotides match TRBD1. This CDR3 comprises 15 residues. Germline lookup yields CDR1 SGHVS and CDR2 FQNEAQ. V lost 5 bases and J lost 3; bases outside the gene matches: 4. The CDR3 DNA sequence: TGTGCCAGCAGCGAAGGACAGGGGTACACCGGGGAGCTGTTTTTT. This gives the protein CASSEGQGYTGELFF.

This clonotype was seen more than once but under ten times. The V and J genes are TRBV6-2 or TRBV6-3 and TRBJ1-1, with unresolved D. The CDR3 totals 14 residues. Germline values: CDR1 MNHEY, CDR2 SVGEGT. The V end lost 5 bases, the J end lost 5 bases, and 15 bases lay between the germline ends. The CDR3 loop is CASSPGEKNTEAFF. CDR3 DNA: TGTGCCAGCAGTCCTGGGGAAAAAAATACTGAAGCTTTCTTT.

V is TRBV12-3 or TRBV12-4 and J is TRBJ1-1; 11 bases match TRBD1. The trim removed 5 bases at V and 1 base at J, leaving 6 bases unmatched. This CDR3 has 16 residues. The CDR3 spells CASSLGQGASNTEAFF. DNA for the CDR3: TGTGCCAGCAGTCTCGGACAGGGGGCATCGAACACTGAAGCTTTCTTT.

The chain links TRBV9 to TRBJ1-5; D unclear. V dropped 0 bases and J dropped 0 bases, with 7 bases sitting between them. Germline values: CDR1 SGDLS, CDR2 YYNGEE. The CDR3 is made up of 15 amino acids. CDR3 residues: CASSVVGNSNQPQHF. Here the CDR3 DNA reads TGTGCCAGCAGCGTAGTAGGAAATAGCAATCAGCCCCAGCATTTT.

The table lists this clonotype with many counts. The chain recombines TRBV18 with TRBJ1-5; possibly TRBD1 for D (6 bases). V was clipped by 5 bases and J by 0 bases, with 14 bases between them. This CDR3 is 16 amino acids long. In germline, CDR1 is KGHSH, CDR2 LQKENI. CDR3 sequence reads: CASSWGQPYSNQPQHF. In DNA form, the CDR3 reads TGTGCCAGCTCATGGGGGCAGCCTTATAGCAATCAGCCCCAGCATTTT.

Within the sample, this clonotype is medium-sized. This chain connects TRBV7-7 to TRBJ2-7; D remains ambiguous. V gave up 2 bases and J gave up 5 bases, with 16 bases separating them. Looked up from germline, CDR1 is SSHAT and CDR2 is FNYEAQ (reference sequence). CDR3 size: 15 residues. CDR3 in amino acids: CASSLITQSSHEQYF. The CDR3 bases are TGTGCCAGCAGCTTAATAACCCAATCGAGCCACGAGCAGTACTTC.

This clonotype came up many times. This chain connects TRBV7-6 to TRBJ2-2, with 7 bases lining up with TRBD1. This CDR3 is built from 15 residues. Germline V CDR1 and CDR2: SGHVS, FNYEAQ. After removal of 3 bases from V and 4 bases from J, the junction contained 5 bases not matched to a gene. The CDR3 nucleotides read TGTGCCAGCAGCTTGATACAGGGGACCACCGGGGAGCTGTTTTTT. Translation: CASSLIQGTTGELFF. Combining the CDR3 with reference TRBV7-6 and TRBJ2-2 gives the whole variable domain GAGVSQSPRYKVTKRGQDVALRCDPISGHVSLYWYRQALGQGPEFLTYFNYEAQQDKSGLPNDRFSAERPEGSISTLTIQRTEQRDSAMYRCASSLIQGTTGELFFGEGSRLTVL.

In this sample, this clonotype turned up many times. V is TRBV2 and J is TRBJ1-2; TRBD1 matches at 7 bases. The CDR3 has 12 residues. The V and J ends lost 11 bases and 8 bases, in that order; junction bases with no gene match: 11. Per germline, CDR1 SNHLY and CDR2 FYNNEI. For the CDR3, the DNA is TGTGCCGGCCAGACAGGGTATGGCGGCTACACCTTC. Translating it yields CAGQTGYGGYTF.

This chain connects TRBV4-2 to TRBJ2-3; a weak D match, TRBD2 (6 bases). Germline CDR1 is LGHNA and CDR2 is YNFKEQ. V was clipped by 0 bases and J by 2 bases, with 12 bases between them. The CDR3 has 16 residues. DNA for the CDR3: TGTGCCAGCAGCCAAGAAGGGCGGGAAAACACAGATACGCAGTATTTT. This sequence encodes CASSQEGRENTDTQYF.

This clonotype was counted between two and nine times. In nucleotides, the CDR3 is TGCGCCAGCAGCCAGTCTCCGGGACTAGCGGGGAACAATGAGCAGTTCTTC. Residues: CASSQSPGLAGNNEQFF. This rearrangement joins TRBV4-1 to TRBJ2-1; 13 bases are a match to TRBD2. J gave up 5 bases and V 3 bases, and 7 bases lay outside the gene matches. This CDR3 is 17 amino acids long. Germline V gives CDR1 MGHRA, CDR2 YSYEKL.

This clonotype occurred a few times. The V gene is TRBV29-1, the J gene TRBJ2-3; D is undetermined. Trimming stripped 6 bases from V and 4 bases from J, with 17 bases between. This CDR3 has 14 amino acids. CDR1 SQVTM and CDR2 ANQGSEA come from the germline V gene. The CDR3 nucleotides are TGCAGCGTCACAGACTCGTTTTTTCCAGATACGCAGTATTTT. It codes for CSVTDSFFPDTQYF.

The chain uses TRBV6-2 or TRBV6-3 and TRBJ2-5; no reliable D call. CDR1 is MNHEY, CDR2 SVGEGT, per germline. This CDR3 has 14 residues. Trimming cost V 4 bases and J 4 bases, with 13 bases left between them. CDR3 in DNA: TGTGCCAGCAGTTTGTTACGGTTTTCAGAGACCCAGTACTTC. Protein: CASSLLRFSETQYF.

This clonotype appeared a few times. V usage is TRBV5-1 and J usage is TRBJ2-1; 13 bases agree with TRBD2. The V segment lost 2 bases and the J segment 7 bases; nucleotides outside the gene matches: 9. Germline values: CDR1 SGHRS, CDR2 YFSETQ. The CDR3 runs 17 residues. CDR3 nucleotide sequence: TGCGCCAGCAGCTTCAGCCGAGGACTAGCGGGAGCGAATGAGCAGTTCTTC. Translation gives CASSFSRGLAGANEQFF.

This chain uses TRBV28 with TRBJ1-3; D gene unclear. Trimming cost V 3 bases and J 2 bases, with 17 bases left between them. The CDR3 spans 17 residues. Germline CDR1 MDHEN, CDR2 SYDVKM. The DNA for the CDR3 is TGTGCCAGCAGTTTGGACTCCCTCGTAGTGGCTGGAAACACCATATATTTT. Translation: CASSLDSLVVAGNTIYF.

The chain carries TRBV20-1 and TRBJ2-7; D is perhaps TRBD1 (6 bases). The CDR3 covers 13 residues. The germline gives CDR1 DFQATT, CDR2 SNEGSKA (reference sequence). The germline V and J ends were trimmed by 3 bases and 2 bases, with 11 bases remaining between them. The CDR3, as DNA: TGCAGTGCTAGGAGGGGGTCCCCCTACGAGCAGTACTTC. This gives the protein CSARRGSPYEQYF.

This clonotype was found many times. The chain joins TRBV3-1 to TRBJ1-5; D gene ambiguous. The CDR3 loop spans 14 amino acids. Germline assignment: CDR1 LGHDT and CDR2 YNNKEL (reference sequence). The V end lost 3 bases, the J end lost 4 bases, and 10 bases lay between the germline ends. This chain's CDR3 is CASSQTETNQPQHF. In DNA, the CDR3 is TGTGCCAGCAGCCAGACGGAAACAAATCAGCCCCAGCATTTT.

This clonotype showed up just a few times. The gene calls are TRBV7-2 and TRBJ2-4; D possibly corresponds to TRBD2 (6 bases). V was trimmed by 0 bases and J by 1 base, leaving 13 bases between them. The CDR3 runs to 17 residues. The V gene's germline CDR1 is SGHTA and CDR2 FQGNSA. DNA for the CDR3: TGTGCCAGCAGCTTAGCGGGGCGGGGTGGGGCCAAAAACATTCAGTACTTC. It is translated as CASSLAGRGGAKNIQYF.

V and J are TRBV30 and TRBJ1-1; the D is unclear. Trimming removed 0 bases at V and 11 bases at J, with 13 bases between. CDR1 GTSNPN and CDR2 SVGIG come from the germline V gene (reference sequence). This CDR3 spans 12 amino acids. The CDR3 DNA follows: TGTGCCTGGAGTGTGGTAGGGATTCATGCTTTCTTT. Amino acids: CAWSVVGIHAFF.

CDR3 in DNA: TGTGCCATCAGTGAGAGGGGGGGCCAGGGAGAGACCCAGTACTTC. Protein sequence: CAISERGGQGETQYF. The chain links TRBV10-3 to TRBJ2-5; D is possibly TRBD2 (7 bases). The CDR3 runs 15 residues. CDR1 is ENHRY and CDR2 is SYGVKD in the germline V gene. The ends were cut back, 2 bases at V and 4 bases at J, with 14 bases in the middle.

This clonotype has more than one count but fewer than ten. The chain is built from TRBV7-9 and TRBJ2-3, with D tentatively TRBD1 (6 bases). CDR1 SEHNR and CDR2 FQNEAQ come from the germline V gene (reference sequence). CDR3 length: 14 residues. V shed 3 bases and J shed 6 bases, with 13 bases lying between them. In DNA, the CDR3 is TGTGCCAGCAGCTTCTTGACAGGCGGGGATACGCAGTATTTT. Protein product: CASSFLTGGDTQYF. The full variable domain, its missing parts supplied by reference TRBV7-9 and TRBJ2-3, is DTGVSQNPRHKITKRGQNVTFRCDPISEHNRLYWYRQTLGQGPEFLTYFQNEAQLEKSRLLSDRFSAERPKGSFSTLEIQRTEQGDSAMYLCASSFLTGGDTQYFGPGTRLTVL.

This clonotype has more than one count but fewer than ten. The J gene is TRBJ1-1, the V gene TRBV6-1, with a weak D call TRBD1 (5 bases). Deletions cut 6 bases from V and 1 base from J, with 15 bases between. CDR1 MNHNS and CDR2 SASEGT come from the germline V gene. The length of the CDR3 is 15 residues. The CDR3 protein is CASRVTDGANTEAFF. In nucleotides, the CDR3 is TGTGCCAGCAGGGTGACAGATGGGGCGAACACTGAAGCTTTCTTT.

V is TRBV11-2 and J is TRBJ1-3, with a possible D match to TRBD1 (6 bases). This CDR3 comprises 15 residues. CDR1 is SGHAT and CDR2 is FQNNGV in the germline V gene. Trimming stripped 0 bases from V and 9 bases from J, with 15 bases between. The CDR3 sequence: CASSLEQGGHATIYF. The CDR3 nucleotides read TGTGCCAGCAGCTTAGAACAGGGAGGACACGCCACCATATATTTT. Full variable domain (remainder filled in from reference TRBV11-2 and TRBJ1-3): EAGVAQSPRYKIIEKRQSVAFWCNPISGHATLYWYQQILGQGPKLLIQFQNNGVVDDSQLPKDRFSAERLKGVDSTLKIQPAKLEDSAVYLCASSLEQGGHATIYFGEGSWLTVV.

The gene calls are TRBV6-5 and TRBJ1-2, with D uncertain. Germline assignment: CDR1 MNHEY and CDR2 SVGAGI. The CDR3 runs to 15 residues. The V and J ends lost 11 bases and 4 bases respectively, with 23 bases between them. DNA of the CDR3: TGTGCCGGCAAAGGCAACAGCTTGAGCCCCTATGGCTACACCTTC. Its translation is CAGKGNSLSPYGYTF.

A few counts support this clonotype. V gene TRBV15 combines with J gene TRBJ1-2, with unresolved D. The V gene lost 0 bases and the J gene lost 3 bases, with 5 bases spanning the gap. This CDR3 comprises 13 residues. Germline lookup yields CDR1 LNHNV and CDR2 YYDKDF (reference sequence). This CDR3 is CATSRDYHYGYTF. In DNA, the CDR3 is TGTGCCACCAGCAGAGATTACCACTATGGCTACACCTTC.

Only a few counts were recorded for this clonotype. The chain carries TRBV7-2 and TRBJ2-5; 8 bases align to TRBD1. V shed 5 bases, J shed 5 bases, and the junction held 7 bases outside the gene matches. This CDR3 contains 14 residues. CDR1 and CDR2 (germline): SGHTA, FQGNSA. CDR3 bases: TGTGCCAGCAGCCAAAGCAGGGGGCCGGAGACCCAGTACTTC. Translated: CASSQSRGPETQYF.

The sample holds many counts of this clonotype. The chain uses TRBV11-2 and TRBJ1-4; no definite D call. V dropped 1 base and J dropped 8 bases, with 5 bases sitting between them. The germline V gene has CDR1 SGHAT and CDR2 FQNNGV. The CDR3 runs to 12 residues. DNA of the CDR3: TGTGCCAGCAGCTTAGTTGGGGAAAAACTGTTTTTT. This gives the protein CASSLVGEKLFF.

In its sample, this clonotype was seen many times. The V gene is TRBV28, the J gene TRBJ1-5, with D perhaps TRBD1 (6 bases). This CDR3 comprises 16 residues. Germline values: CDR1 MDHEN, CDR2 SYDVKM. V lost 2 bases to trimming and J lost 6 bases, with 17 bases between them. CDR3 region: CASSLILQTGSQPQHF. DNA for the CDR3: TGTGCCAGCAGTTTAATCTTACAGACAGGCAGTCAGCCCCAGCATTTT.

This chain joins TRBV7-2 and TRBJ1-1, with no clear D. This CDR3 has 13 amino acids. The germline V and J ends were trimmed by 5 bases and 1 base, with 8 bases remaining between them. Germline V gene sequence: CDR1 SGHTA, CDR2 FQGNSA. CDR3 residues: CASSPQWNTEAFF. For the CDR3, the DNA is TGTGCCAGCAGCCCACAGTGGAACACTGAAGCTTTCTTT.

The chain couples TRBV28 to TRBJ1-2; tentative D call: TRBD1 (5 bases). V dropped 6 bases and J dropped 5 bases, with 19 bases sitting between them. This CDR3 is built from 15 residues. CDR1 is MDHEN, CDR2 SYDVKM, per germline. The CDR3 nucleotides are TGTGCCAGCAGGACGTCAGGGAGGGGAGAATATGGCTACACCTTC. Protein: CASRTSGRGEYGYTF.

This clonotype was picked up a small number of times. This sequence joins TRBV11-2 and TRBJ1-6; a possible D gene is TRBD1 (5 bases). This CDR3 comprises 16 residues. CDR1 and CDR2 (germline): SGHAT, FQNNGV. V dropped 6 bases and J dropped 7 bases, with 19 bases sitting between them. CDR3 residues: CASSPRGRGGNSPLHF. The CDR3, as DNA: TGTGCCAGCAGTCCCAGAGGTAGGGGTGGGAATTCACCCCTCCACTTT.